What follows describes a single T cell receptor (beta chain). Its target is not known. The CDR3 extends over 11 amino acids. The germline gives CDR1 KGHDR, CDR2 SFDVKD. These data originate in a study of monozygotic twins with inflammatory bowel disease. Regarding the study as a whole: Especially with disease activity, IBD patients had fewer clonotypes in common with others than healthy twins did.

TCRdb reprocessed the 5' RACE reads and reports one entry per CDR3 protein, with no DNA. This table holds about 420,000 distinct CDR3 sequences. The sequence was obtained from a human donor with ulcerative colitis or Crohn's disease, or a healthy co-twin of an affected twin (not recorded which). This sequence joins TRBV24-1 and TRBJ2-1. The sample consisted of blood. The CDR3: CATSDYNEQFF.